These 19 T cell receptor beta chains share one sample of origin, sequenced in a study of healthy donors' naive CD4 and CD8 T cells. Each TCR library used 500 ng of total RNA and a linear amplification protocol. TCRdb redid the calling of the reads with MiXCR, one entry per CDR3 protein. In the table there are approximately 180,000 distinct CDR3 sequences, about 76% of which are singletons. Sample: naive CD4+ and CD8+ T cells sorted from blood, pooled from several donors. These receptors all stem from a pool of human donors in good health; the sample pools cells from several healthy donors.

V is TRBV27 and J is TRBJ2-7, with unresolved D. This CDR3 has 14 amino acids. V shed 5 bases and J shed 0 bases, with 11 bases lying between them. Germline assignment: CDR1 MNHEY and CDR2 SMNVEV (reference sequence). CDR3 coding DNA: TGTGCCAGCAGTACGCAGTCTCTCTCCTACGAGCAGTACTTC. Amino acid sequence: CASSTQSLSYEQYF.

The chain employs TRBV11-2 and TRBJ1-1, with 10 bases lining up with TRBD1. V lost 5 bases to trimming and J lost 3 bases; unmatched junction nucleotides: 15. CDR1 SGHAT and CDR2 FQNNGV come from the germline V gene. The CDR3 loop spans 18 amino acids. The CDR3 DNA reads TGTGCCAGCAGCCCCCACCCGGGACAGGGGCGGTACGACACTGAAGCTTTCTTT. Encoded protein: CASSPHPGQGRYDTEAFF.

Here the CDR3 reads CSVRSGEETQYF. The CDR3 DNA reads TGCAGCGTTCGCTCCGGAGAAGAGACCCAGTACTTC. The chain links TRBV29-1 to TRBJ2-5; no definite D call. CDR1 SQVTM and CDR2 ANQGSEA come from the germline V gene. This CDR3 comprises 12 residues. V was clipped by 5 bases and J by 3 bases, with 10 bases between them.

The rearrangement uses TRBV19 and TRBJ2-1, with 11 bases aligning to TRBD2. The germline gives CDR1 LNHDA, CDR2 SQIVND (reference sequence). The CDR3 length is 16 residues. V shed 3 bases, J shed 0 bases, and the junction held 1 base outside the gene matches. Written as DNA, the CDR3 is TGTGCCAGTAGTATTACTAGCGGGAGCTCCTACAATGAGCAGTTCTTC. It is translated as CASSITSGSSYNEQFF.

The chain recombines TRBV29-1 with TRBJ2-1; 10 bases fit TRBD2. V lost 2 bases and J lost 4; bases outside the gene matches: 8. Germline V gene data show CDR1 as SQVTM and CDR2 as ANQGSEA. This CDR3 contains 16 residues. CDR3 sequence: CSVEYSTSGWYNEQFF. CDR3 bases: TGCAGCGTTGAATACTCGACTAGCGGGTGGTACAATGAGCAGTTCTTC.

This chain links TRBV27 with TRBJ1-2, with 8 nucleotides matching TRBD1. V trimming: 3 bases; J trimming: 1 base; junction bases outside the gene matches: 4. The CDR3 has 15 residues. Per the germline V gene, CDR1 is MNHEY and CDR2 is SMNVEV (reference sequence). The CDR3 DNA follows: TGTGCCAGCAGTTTGACAGGGGCCAATAACTATGGCTACACCTTC. This encodes CASSLTGANNYGYTF.

This clonotype has more than one count but fewer than ten. This rearrangement joins TRBV5-1 to TRBJ2-1; 11 nucleotides line up with TRBD2. Germline-derived CDR1 and CDR2 are SGHRS and YFSETQ. This CDR3 is 21 amino acids long. V trimming: 4 bases; J trimming: 1 base; junction bases outside the gene matches: 19. CDR3 sequence reads: CASSQIFVGLSGRASYNEQFF. In DNA form, the CDR3 reads TGCGCCAGCAGCCAGATTTTTGTGGGCCTTAGCGGGAGGGCGTCCTACAATGAGCAGTTCTTC.

Here the CDR3 DNA reads TGTGCCAGCAGCTGGGACAGGGGGAATAGCAATCAGCCCCAGCATTTT. This codes for CASSWDRGNSNQPQHF. The chain carries TRBV6-1 and TRBJ1-5; 11 nucleotides agree with TRBD1. Trimming cost V 6 bases and J 0 bases; bases outside gene matches: 4. The germline V gene has CDR1 MNHNS and CDR2 SASEGT. The CDR3 runs 16 residues.

This clonotype came up a few times. The rearrangement uses TRBV28 and TRBJ1-5; D perhaps matches TRBD1 (5 bases). The V end was cut by 5 bases, the J end by 3 bases, with 11 bases between. CDR3 size: 14 residues. In germline, CDR1 is MDHEN, CDR2 SYDVKM. CDR3 protein: CASSPEGFNQPQHF. CDR3 nucleotides: TGTGCCAGCAGTCCAGAGGGGTTCAATCAGCCCCAGCATTTT.

This sequence joins TRBV29-1 and TRBJ2-1; D is uncertain. Per germline, CDR1 SQVTM and CDR2 ANQGSEA. With 0 bases removed from V and 5 bases from J, the gap between germline ends came to 17 bases. The CDR3 totals 16 residues. CDR3 loop: CSVEDLKSGPNNEQFF. The DNA of the CDR3 is TGCAGCGTTGAAGATCTTAAGTCGGGTCCGAACAATGAGCAGTTCTTC.

This chain connects TRBV19 to TRBJ1-5; D gene unclear. V was clipped by 7 bases and J by 6 bases, with 10 bases between them. The CDR3 spans 12 residues. Germline values: CDR1 LNHDA, CDR2 SQIVND (reference sequence). The CDR3 here is CASTKGAQPQHF. As DNA, the CDR3 is TGTGCCAGTACCAAGGGTGCTCAGCCCCAGCATTTT. The full variable domain, in which reference TRBV19 and TRBJ1-5 provide the parts outside the CDR3, is DGGITQSPKYLFRKEGQNVTLSCEQNLNHDAMYWYRQDPGQGLRLIYYSQIVNDFQKGDIAEGYSVSREKKESFPLTVTSAQKNPTAFYLCASTKGAQPQHFGDGTRLSIL.

The J gene is TRBJ2-6, the V gene TRBV18; no definite D call. V lost 0 bases and J lost 0, with 9 bases in between. The germline gives CDR1 KGHSH, CDR2 LQKENI. This CDR3 has 17 residues. CDR3 sequence (DNA): TGTGCCAGCTCACCACCGGGTTTTCTCTCTGGGGCCAACGTCCTGACTTTC. Protein: CASSPPGFLSGANVLTF.

CDR3 DNA sequence: TGTGCCAGCAGCTCAGGGACTAGCGGAGATACGCAGTATTTT. It encodes CASSSGTSGDTQYF. The chain couples TRBV11-3 to TRBJ2-3, with 11 bases lining up with TRBD2. The CDR3 has 14 residues. V was pared by 4 bases and J by 5 bases, with 2 bases of the junction left unmatched. The germline gives CDR1 SGHNT, CDR2 YENEEA.

This clonotype was found once. This chain joins TRBV27 and TRBJ1-5; D perhaps matches TRBD1 (6 bases). The germline V gene encodes CDR1 MNHEY and CDR2 SMNVEV (reference sequence). CDR3 length: 17 residues. Trimming pared 0 bases from V and 3 bases from J, leaving 15 bases between. The CDR3, as DNA: TGTGCCAGCAGTTTATCGATGGGGGCCCCGGACAATCAGCCCCAGCATTTT. It yields the protein CASSLSMGAPDNQPQHF.

The chain is built from TRBV29-1 and TRBJ1-5; D is undetermined. The CDR3 runs 12 residues. Trimming took 7 bases from V and 5 from J, leaving 12 bases between them. Germline V gene lookup returns CDR1 SQVTM and CDR2 ANQGSEA. The CDR3 region is CSALHGDQPQHF. The CDR3 nucleotides read TGCAGCGCCCTTCACGGAGATCAGCCCCAGCATTTT.

This clonotype was seen just once. The genes are TRBV5-1 and TRBJ1-3; unclear D gene. This CDR3 has 18 amino acids. Germline V gene sequence: CDR1 SGHRS, CDR2 YFSETQ. The ends were cut back, 1 base at V and 0 bases at J, with 17 bases in the middle. Written as DNA, the CDR3 is TGCGCCAGCAGCTTGTTAGCCCCGGCGCGGAACTCTGGAAACACCATATATTTT. Its translation is CASSLLAPARNSGNTIYF. The complete variable domain, with remaining parts taken from reference TRBV5-1 and TRBJ1-3, reads KAGVTQTPRYLIKTRGQQVTLSCSPISGHRSVSWYQQTPGQGLQFLFEYFSETQRNKGNFPGRFSGRQFSNSRSEMNVSTLELGDSALYLCASSLLAPARNSGNTIYFGEGSWLTVV.

The chain carries TRBV6-2 or TRBV6-3 and TRBJ2-7; 8 bases match TRBD1. This CDR3 has 16 residues. Germline V gene lookup returns CDR1 MNHEY and CDR2 SVGEGT. After removal of 4 bases from V and 3 bases from J, the junction contained 11 bases not matched to a gene. In DNA, the CDR3 is TGTGCCAGCAGTTCCAGCGACAGGGGATACGGCTACGAGCAGTACTTC. Translated: CASSSSDRGYGYEQYF.

The rearrangement links TRBV29-1 to TRBJ2-7; 10 positions match TRBD2. This CDR3 region has 13 residues. Germline CDR1 is SQVTM and CDR2 is ANQGSEA. J lost 2 bases, V lost 8 bases, and 6 bases had no gene match. CDR3 DNA: TGCAGCTGTACTAGCGGGGCGACCTACGAGCAGTACTTC. It yields the protein CSCTSGATYEQYF.

The chain couples TRBV6-5 to TRBJ1-6; D remains ambiguous. The V gene's germline CDR1 is MNHEY and CDR2 SVGAGI. The CDR3 has 14 residues. The V and J ends lost 0 bases and 6 bases respectively, with 6 bases between them. As DNA, the CDR3 is TGTGCCAGCAGTTACTCAGAGGGTAATTCACCCCTCCACTTT. Protein sequence: CASSYSEGNSPLHF.